These 13 T cell receptor beta chains were all obtained from the same sample, sequenced in a study of long-term antiretroviral therapy in people with HIV. immunoSEQ v3.0 was run at survey level. Profiling relied on immunoSEQ multiplex PCR, and the TCRdb table lists in-frame clones only, not all of them. The sample yields about 28,000 clones, over 80% seen once. This material consisted of unsorted PBMCs, taken about 2.7 years after starting antiretroviral therapy. The receptor source for this set is a man aged 30 to 45 with HIV.

The CDR3 DNA is TGCGCCAGCAGCCAAGGAACGGGGGACAGGGGAGAAAAACTGTTTTTT. It codes for CASSQGTGDRGEKLFF. The rearrangement joins TRBV4-3 to TRBJ1-4, with 10 bases that match TRBD1. Germline V CDR1 and CDR2: LGHNA, YSLEER. CDR3 length equals 16 residues. V trimming: 1 base; J trimming: 8 bases; junction bases outside the gene matches: 7.

The rearrangement uses TRBV4-1 and TRBJ1-5; possible D gene TRBD1, 5 bases. Trimming removed 3 bases at V and 2 bases at J, with 8 bases between. The CDR3 contains 14 residues. Germline CDR1 is MGHRA and CDR2 is YSYEKL. CDR3 DNA: TGCGCCAGCAGCCAGGTAGGGGGCAATCAGCCCCAGCATTTT. It yields the protein CASSQVGGNQPQHF.

This chain uses TRBV6-1 with TRBJ1-1, with D unclear. V lost 5 bases and J lost 1, with 11 bases in between. Germline lookup yields CDR1 MNHNS and CDR2 SASEGT. This CDR3 is 14 amino acids long. The CDR3, as DNA: TGTGCCAGCAGTAGGTCCCGGACGAACACTGAAGCTTTCTTT. This encodes CASSRSRTNTEAFF.

V is TRBV6-1 and J is TRBJ2-1; a weak D match, TRBD2 (6 bases). Trimming shortened V by 6 bases and J by 7 bases, and 16 bases separated the two germline ends. The CDR3 length is 14 residues. Germline-derived CDR1 and CDR2 are MNHNS and SASEGT. CDR3 sequence: CASRSSGTLNEQFF. CDR3 sequence (DNA): TGTGCCAGCAGGTCCTCCGGGACTCTTAATGAGCAGTTCTTC.

The chain recombines TRBV6-6 with TRBJ1-5; D perhaps matches TRBD1 (5 bases). V was trimmed by 0 bases and J by 1 base, leaving 10 bases between them. The germline V gene has CDR1 MNHNY and CDR2 SVGAGI (reference sequence). The CDR3 totals 16 residues. CDR3 DNA: TGTGCCAGCAGTTACTCGGGACGCCAGAGCAATCAGCCCCAGCATTTT. Protein sequence: CASSYSGRQSNQPQHF.

The chain links TRBV4-2 to TRBJ1-6; D remains unclear. The CDR3 is made up of 13 amino acids. Germline V gene data show CDR1 as LGHNA and CDR2 as YNFKEQ. V shed 1 base and J shed 7 bases, with 5 bases lying between them. CDR3 loop: CASSQARNSPLHF. The CDR3 nucleotides read TGTGCCAGCAGCCAAGCAAGGAATTCACCCCTCCACTTT.

The gene calls are TRBV5-8 and TRBJ1-2; 10 positions agree with TRBD1. J was trimmed by 2 bases and V by 6 bases; bases with no gene match: 13. Per germline, CDR1 SGHTS and CDR2 YDEGEE. This CDR3 contains 17 residues. The DNA of the CDR3 is TGTGCCAGCATCAAGACGGGACAGGGGAGTGCAAACTATGGCTACACCTTC. This gives the protein CASIKTGQGSANYGYTF.

The chain carries TRBV20-1 and TRBJ2-7; 7 bases match TRBD1. Germline loops: CDR1 DFQATT, CDR2 SNEGSKA (reference sequence). The CDR3 length is 11 residues. V dropped 6 bases and J dropped 6; count of bases not matched to a gene: 5. CDR3 protein: CSADRVGEQYF. The DNA of the CDR3 is TGCAGTGCAGACAGGGTTGGCGAGCAGTACTTC.

The rearrangement uses TRBV6-4 and TRBJ2-1; tentative D call: TRBD1 (6 bases). With 4 bases removed from V and 7 bases from J, the gap between germline ends came to 20 bases. The CDR3 length is 16 residues. In germline, CDR1 is MRHNA, CDR2 SNTAGT. The CDR3 coding sequence is TGTGCCAGCAGTGCCTCTTGGGGTAGAGGGGGAAATGAGCAGTTCTTC. Translated: CASSASWGRGGNEQFF.

This chain uses TRBV10-3 with TRBJ2-5, with D perhaps TRBD2 (6 bases). V shed 11 bases and J shed 5 bases, with 24 bases lying between them. There are 15 residues in the CDR3. CDR1 is ENHRY and CDR2 is SYGVKD in the germline V gene. The CDR3 bases are TGTGCCCCCAAGACCCGGTTTCCGGGGAGGGAGACCCAGTACTTC. Residues: CAPKTRFPGRETQYF.

The chain employs TRBV5-1 and TRBJ1-1; D is possibly TRBD1 (6 bases). Germline CDR1 reads SGHRS; CDR2 reads YFSETQ. This CDR3 has 14 amino acids. V was cut by 7 bases and J by 6 bases, with 19 bases left in between. The DNA for the CDR3 is TGCGCCAGCCGCCCGGACGCGGGGGGCGCTGAAGCTTTCTTT. This encodes CASRPDAGGAEAFF.

The chain employs TRBV2 and TRBJ1-4, with no clear D. The CDR3 consists of 11 residues. CDR1 is SNHLY and CDR2 is FYNNEI in the germline V gene. Deletions cut 7 bases from V and 8 bases from J, with 8 bases between. The CDR3 DNA reads TGTGCCAGCACAATTCGGGAAAAACTGTTTTTT. Protein sequence: CASTIREKLFF.

The rearrangement joins TRBV30 to TRBJ2-7, with 9 bases aligning to TRBD1. CDR3 length: 15 residues. Germline V gene lookup returns CDR1 GTSNPN and CDR2 SVGIG (reference sequence). The junction had 8 bases not matched to a gene; V was cut back by 3 bases and J by 2 bases. The CDR3 bases are TGTGCCTGGAGCGTGTTGGGGACAGGGACCTACGAGCAGTACTTC. Translating it yields CAWSVLGTGTYEQYF.